This passage covers 14 T cell receptor beta chains from one sample sequenced in a study of T cell responses to AZD1222 COVID-19 vaccine. Using immunoSEQ multiplex PCR, the repertoire was profiled, and TCRdb retains in-frame clones only, with some absent. The table shows approximately 140,000 clones, with roughly 90% occurring only once. The specimen was peripheral blood, collected on day 0 of AZD1222 vaccination. These receptors were obtained from an adult in good health.

In its sample, this clone was seen once. The chain combines TRBV13 with TRBJ2-3, with TRBD2 matching over 11 bases. V lost 2 bases and J lost 1; bases outside the gene matches: 5. Germline-derived CDR1 and CDR2 are PRHDT and FYEKMQ (reference sequence). This CDR3 is 17 amino acids long. The CDR3 sequence is CASSLRGTSGGTDTQYF. In nucleotides, the CDR3 is TGTGCCAGCAGCTTAAGAGGGACTAGCGGAGGCACAGATACGCAGTATTTT.

The rearrangement uses TRBV4-3 and TRBJ1-6; D possibly corresponds to TRBD1 (5 bases). V gave up 0 bases and J gave up 4 bases, with 7 bases separating them. The CDR3 has 15 residues. CDR1 is LGHNA, CDR2 YSLEER, per germline. CDR3 nucleotide sequence: TGCGCCAGCAGCCAAGAAAGGGGATATAATTCACCCCTCCACTTT. Translating gives CASSQERGYNSPLHF.

The chain combines TRBV6-5 with TRBJ1-1; no firm D call. This CDR3 spans 14 amino acids. Trimming took off 4 bases at V and 4 bases at J, with 13 bases between the two ends. CDR1 is MNHEY and CDR2 is SVGAGI in the germline V gene. CDR3 residues: CASSFEGSRTEAFF. The DNA for the CDR3 is TGTGCCAGCAGTTTCGAGGGATCCCGCACTGAAGCTTTCTTT.

The chain links TRBV12-3 or TRBV12-4 to TRBJ1-6, with no clear D. The CDR3 loop spans 12 amino acids. Trimming shortened V by 5 bases and J by 10 bases, and 9 bases separated the two germline ends. CDR3 bases: TGTGCCAGCAGTATCCATGGGTCACCCCTCCACTTT. Translation gives CASSIHGSPLHF.

The chain uses TRBV19 and TRBJ1-1, with D possibly TRBD1 on 5 matching bases. V lost 4 bases, J lost 4 bases, and 10 bases lay in between. The CDR3 extends over 13 amino acids. Germline V gives CDR1 LNHDA, CDR2 SQIVND (reference sequence). The CDR3 DNA is TGTGCCAGTAGTACGACAGTGTCCACTGAAGCTTTCTTT. Amino acid sequence: CASSTTVSTEAFF. The complete variable domain, with remaining parts taken from reference TRBV19 and TRBJ1-1, reads DGGITQSPKYLFRKEGQNVTLSCEQNLNHDAMYWYRQDPGQGLRLIYYSQIVNDFQKGDIAEGYSVSREKKESFPLTVTSAQKNPTAFYLCASSTTVSTEAFFGQGTRLTVV.

The chain couples TRBV5-5 to TRBJ1-4; D is perhaps TRBD1 (6 bases). CDR3 length equals 14 residues. V lost 4 bases and J 4 bases, leaving 11 bases between the germline ends. Germline CDR1 is SGHKS and CDR2 is YYEKEE (reference sequence). CDR3 nucleotides: TGTGCCAGCAGCCACGGACAGTATAATGAAAAACTGTTTTTT. Protein product: CASSHGQYNEKLFF. Full variable domain (rest looked up from reference TRBV5-5 and TRBJ1-4): DAGVTQSPTHLIKTRGQQVTLRCSPISGHKSVSWYQQVLGQGPQFIFQYYEKEERGRGNFPDRFSARQFPNYSSELNVNALLLGDSALYLCASSHGQYNEKLFFGSGTQLSVL.

The genes are TRBV28 and TRBJ1-1, with a tentative D call TRBD1 (5 bases). CDR1 is MDHEN and CDR2 is SYDVKM in the germline V gene. The CDR3 length is 15 residues. Trimming shortened V by 0 bases and J by 6 bases, and 14 bases separated the two germline ends. The CDR3 protein is CASSLWLRRGSEAFF. The CDR3 DNA sequence: TGTGCCAGCAGTTTATGGTTAAGGAGGGGCTCTGAAGCTTTCTTT.

V usage is TRBV5-1 and J usage is TRBJ1-1; no definite D call. CDR3 size: 14 residues. V lost 0 bases and J 4 bases, leaving 10 bases between the germline ends. Per germline, CDR1 SGHRS and CDR2 YFSETQ. CDR3 nucleotide sequence: TGCGCCAGCAGCTTGGCCACAGAGGGCACTGAAGCTTTCTTT. It codes for CASSLATEGTEAFF.

This chain connects TRBV2 to TRBJ2-7; TRBD1 aligns across 7 bases. Germline-derived CDR1 and CDR2 are SNHLY and FYNNEI. J was trimmed by 4 bases and V by 1 base; bases with no gene match: 10. This CDR3 has 16 amino acids. The DNA for the CDR3 is TGTGCCAGCAGTGAAGGGACAGGAACCAAATCGTACGAGCAGTACTTC. This translates into CASSEGTGTKSYEQYF.

V is TRBV7-9 and J is TRBJ1-1; tentative D call: TRBD1 (6 bases). The length of the CDR3 is 13 residues. Trimming took off 5 bases at V and 1 base at J, with 8 bases between the two ends. Per the germline V gene, CDR1 is SEHNR and CDR2 is FQNEAQ (reference sequence). The CDR3 nucleotides are TGTGCCAGCAGCCAGGGACAGAACACTGAAGCTTTCTTT. Residues: CASSQGQNTEAFF.

The chain has TRBV4-1 and TRBJ2-3, with 10 bases matching TRBD1. The length of the CDR3 is 21 residues. CDR1 MGHRA and CDR2 YSYEKL come from the germline V gene. V dropped 4 bases and J dropped 0; count of bases not matched to a gene: 19. For the CDR3, the DNA is TGCGCCAGCAGCCCCTCTCTGGGGAGACAGGGGGCGAGGGAGAGCACAGATACGCAGTATTTT. Translated: CASSPSLGRQGARESTDTQYF.

The chain has TRBV28 and TRBJ1-5, with D uncertain. This CDR3 is built from 15 residues. Germline loops: CDR1 MDHEN, CDR2 SYDVKM. Trimming pared 5 bases from V and 0 bases from J, leaving 11 bases between. This chain's CDR3 is CASSLSGSSNQPQHF. In DNA form, the CDR3 reads TGTGCCAGCAGTCTCTCGGGAAGTAGCAATCAGCCCCAGCATTTT. The entire variable domain, with the rest obtained from reference TRBV28 and TRBJ1-5, is as follows: DVKVTQSSRYLVKRTGEKVFLECVQDMDHENMFWYRQDPGLGLRLIYFSYDVKMKEKGDIPEGYSVSREKKERFSLILESASTNQTSMYLCASSLSGSSNQPQHFGDGTRLSIL.

CDR3 protein: CASSGTGTNYGYTF. The CDR3 coding sequence is TGTGCCAGCAGTGGAACGGGTACTAACTATGGCTACACCTTC. The rearrangement links TRBV2 to TRBJ1-2, with D hard to call. The CDR3 is 14 amino acids. With 4 bases removed from V and 0 bases from J, the gap between germline ends came to 9 bases. Germline CDR1 and CDR2: SNHLY and FYNNEI.

This clone was recorded only once. The chain has TRBV6-5 and TRBJ1-5; D ambiguous. From germline, CDR1 is MNHEY and CDR2 SVGAGI. V lost 8 bases and J lost 4, with 12 bases in between. CDR3 length equals 13 residues. The CDR3 spells CASSLDGNQPQHF. CDR3 bases: TGTGCCAGCTCGCTCGATGGTAATCAGCCCCAGCATTTT.